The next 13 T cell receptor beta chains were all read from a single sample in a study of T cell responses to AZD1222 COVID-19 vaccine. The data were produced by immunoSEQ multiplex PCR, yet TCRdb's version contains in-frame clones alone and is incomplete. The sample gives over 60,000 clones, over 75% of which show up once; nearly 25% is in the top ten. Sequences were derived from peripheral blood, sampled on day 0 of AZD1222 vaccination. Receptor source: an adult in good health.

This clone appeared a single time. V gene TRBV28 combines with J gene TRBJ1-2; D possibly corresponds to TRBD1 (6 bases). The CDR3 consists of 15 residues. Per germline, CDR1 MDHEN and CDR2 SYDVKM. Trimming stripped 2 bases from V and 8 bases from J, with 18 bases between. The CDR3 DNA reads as TGTGCCAGCAGTTTACTACAGGGATCGCGCGTGGGCTACACCTTC. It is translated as CASSLLQGSRVGYTF.

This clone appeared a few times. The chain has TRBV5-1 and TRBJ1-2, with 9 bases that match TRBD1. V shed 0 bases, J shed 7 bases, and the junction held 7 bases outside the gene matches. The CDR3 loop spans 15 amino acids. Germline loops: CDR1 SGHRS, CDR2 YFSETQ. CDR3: CASSLVGGQGVGYTF. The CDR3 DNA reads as TGCGCCAGCAGCTTGGTTGGGGGACAGGGAGTTGGCTACACCTTC.

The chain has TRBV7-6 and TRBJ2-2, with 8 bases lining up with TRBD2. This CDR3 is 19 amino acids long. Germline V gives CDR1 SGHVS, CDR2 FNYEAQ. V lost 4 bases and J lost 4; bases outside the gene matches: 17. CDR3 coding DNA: TGTGCCAGCAGCTACGGGGGGGTCAGGGAAAGTAAGAGCACCGGGGAGCTGTTTTTT. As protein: CASSYGGVRESKSTGELFF.

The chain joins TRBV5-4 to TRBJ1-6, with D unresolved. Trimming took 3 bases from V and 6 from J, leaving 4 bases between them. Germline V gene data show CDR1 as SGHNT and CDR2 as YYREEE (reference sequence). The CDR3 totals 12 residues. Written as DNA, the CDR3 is TGTGCCAGCAGCTCGATTAATTCACCCCTCCACTTT. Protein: CASSSINSPLHF.

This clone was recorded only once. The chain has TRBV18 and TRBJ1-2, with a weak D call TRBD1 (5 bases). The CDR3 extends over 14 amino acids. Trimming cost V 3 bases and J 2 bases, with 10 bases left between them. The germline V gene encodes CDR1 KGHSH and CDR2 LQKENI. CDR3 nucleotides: TGTGCCAGCTCACCGGGGCAGGAGAACTATGGCTACACCTTC. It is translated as CASSPGQENYGYTF.

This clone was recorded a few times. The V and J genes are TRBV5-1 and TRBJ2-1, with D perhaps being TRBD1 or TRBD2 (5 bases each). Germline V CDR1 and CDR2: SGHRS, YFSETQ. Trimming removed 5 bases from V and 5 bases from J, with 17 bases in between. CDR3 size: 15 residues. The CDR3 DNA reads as TGCGCCAGCAGTTCCGGGACGACAACAAACAATGAGCAGTTCTTC. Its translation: CASSSGTTTNNEQFF. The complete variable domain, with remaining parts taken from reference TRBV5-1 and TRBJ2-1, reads KAGVTQTPRYLIKTRGQQVTLSCSPISGHRSVSWYQQTPGQGLQFLFEYFSETQRNKGNFPGRFSGRQFSNSRSEMNVSTLELGDSALYLCASSSGTTTNNEQFFGPGTRLTVL.

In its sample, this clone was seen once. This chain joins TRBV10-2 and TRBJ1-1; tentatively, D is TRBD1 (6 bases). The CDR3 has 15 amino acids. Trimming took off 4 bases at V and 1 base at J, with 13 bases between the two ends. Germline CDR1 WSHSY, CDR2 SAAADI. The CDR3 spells CASSAAGTTNTEAFF. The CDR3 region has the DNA TGCGCCAGCAGTGCTGCCGGGACAACGAACACTGAAGCTTTCTTT.

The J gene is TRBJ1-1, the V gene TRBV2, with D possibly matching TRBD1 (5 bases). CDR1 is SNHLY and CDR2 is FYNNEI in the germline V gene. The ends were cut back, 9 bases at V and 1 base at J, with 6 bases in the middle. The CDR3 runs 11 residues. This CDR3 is CARQENTEAFF. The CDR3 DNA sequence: TGTGCCAGACAGGAGAACACTGAAGCTTTCTTT.

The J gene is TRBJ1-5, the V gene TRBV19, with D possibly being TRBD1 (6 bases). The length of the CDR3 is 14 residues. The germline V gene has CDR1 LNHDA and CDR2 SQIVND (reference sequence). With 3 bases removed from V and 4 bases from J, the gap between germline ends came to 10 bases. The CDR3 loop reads CASSMEGGNQPQHF. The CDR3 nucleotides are TGTGCCAGTAGTATGGAGGGGGGGAATCAGCCCCAGCATTTT.

CDR3 loop: CASSGGTGVEKLFF. The CDR3 DNA reads TGTGCCAGCAGCGGCGGGACAGGGGTTGAAAAACTGTTTTTT. This chain uses TRBV2 with TRBJ1-4; 10 positions match TRBD1. V trimming: 6 bases; J trimming: 7 bases; junction bases outside the gene matches: 5. CDR1 is SNHLY, CDR2 FYNNEI, per germline. This CDR3 is built from 14 residues.

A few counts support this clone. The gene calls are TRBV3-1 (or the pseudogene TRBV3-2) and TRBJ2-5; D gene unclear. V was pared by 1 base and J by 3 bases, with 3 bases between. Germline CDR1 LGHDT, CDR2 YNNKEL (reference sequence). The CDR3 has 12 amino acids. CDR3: CASSQAEETQYF. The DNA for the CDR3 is TGTGCCAGCAGCCAAGCAGAAGAGACCCAGTACTTC.

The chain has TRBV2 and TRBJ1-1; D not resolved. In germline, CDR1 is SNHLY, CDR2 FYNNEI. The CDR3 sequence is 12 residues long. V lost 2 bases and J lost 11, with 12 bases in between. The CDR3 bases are TGTGCCAGCAGTGAATCCCCCCGACCTGCTTTCTTT. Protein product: CASSESPRPAFF. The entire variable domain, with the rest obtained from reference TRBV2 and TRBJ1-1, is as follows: EPEVTQTPSHQVTQMGQEVILRCVPISNHLYFYWYRQILGQKVEFLVSFYNNEISEKSEIFDDQFSVERPDGSNFTLKIRSTKLEDSAMYFCASSESPRPAFFGQGTRLTVV.

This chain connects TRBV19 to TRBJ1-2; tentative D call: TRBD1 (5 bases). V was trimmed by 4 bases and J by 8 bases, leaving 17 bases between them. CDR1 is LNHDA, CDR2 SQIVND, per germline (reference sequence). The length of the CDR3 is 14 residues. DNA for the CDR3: TGTGCCAGTAGTACGCCGGGGGGGGAGAGAGGCTACACCTTC. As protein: CASSTPGGERGYTF.